The clone carrying this TCR beta chain was seen once. Its antigen is undetermined. The sample belongs to a study of cytomegalovirus exposure and HLA in healthy donors. At the level of the study: A prior study identified 117 million unique TCR beta sequences from about 180 million T cells.

60 Vbeta and 13 Jbeta primers were used in PCR. Here immunoSEQ multiplex PCR was the method, and the copy in TCRdb shows in-frame clones only, minus some. The sample holds about 160,000 clones, about four fifths seen once. Study findings and constraints: CMV antigen specificity was confirmed in vitro for a few CMV-associated chains. Later work found that TCR association rates differed between HLA loci; DRB1 had the most and HLA-C the fewest. It was likely that a cluster of highly shared sequence variants was a sequencing artifact.

Germline values: CDR1 SGDLS, CDR2 YYNGEE. V lost 3 bases and J 8 bases, leaving 17 bases between the germline ends. The CDR3 totals 15 residues. The chain is built from TRBV9 and TRBJ1-4; D is perhaps TRBD1 (5 bases). The specimen sequenced was PBMCs. The origin of this receptor is a woman aged 45 to 65 in good health and CMV-seropositive. CDR3: CASSEAGRREEKLFF. CDR3 DNA: TGTGCCAGCAGCGAAGCGGGACGGAGGGAAGAAAAACTGTTTTTT.